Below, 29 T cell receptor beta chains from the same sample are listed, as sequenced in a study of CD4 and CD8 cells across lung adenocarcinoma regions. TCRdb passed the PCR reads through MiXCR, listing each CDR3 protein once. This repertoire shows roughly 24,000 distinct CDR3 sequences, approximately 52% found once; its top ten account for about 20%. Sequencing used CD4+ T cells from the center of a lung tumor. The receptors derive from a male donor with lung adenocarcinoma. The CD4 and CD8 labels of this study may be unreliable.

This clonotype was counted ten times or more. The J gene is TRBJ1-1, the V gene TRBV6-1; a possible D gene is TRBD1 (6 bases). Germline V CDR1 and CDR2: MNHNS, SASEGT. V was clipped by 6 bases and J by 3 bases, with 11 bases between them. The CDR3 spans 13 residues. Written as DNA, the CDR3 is TGTGCCAGCAGGGGGGGCAAGGACACTGAAGCTTTCTTT. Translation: CASRGGKDTEAFF.

The CDR3: CASSRDQETQYF. Here the CDR3 DNA reads TGTGCCAGCAGCCGAGACCAAGAGACGCAGTACTTC. This chain joins TRBV27 and TRBJ2-3; no reliable D call. The J call may be mistaken, given a closer DNA end match to TRBJ2-7. The CDR3 totals 12 residues. Germline V gene lookup returns CDR1 MNHEY and CDR2 SMNVEV (reference sequence).

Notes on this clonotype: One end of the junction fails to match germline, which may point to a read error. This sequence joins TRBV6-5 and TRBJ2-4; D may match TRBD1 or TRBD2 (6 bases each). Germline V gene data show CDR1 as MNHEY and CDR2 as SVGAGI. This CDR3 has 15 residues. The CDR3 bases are TGTGCCAGCAGTTCGGGGGTAGGGGACACAGATACTCAGTATTTC. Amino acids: CASSSGVGDTDTQYF.

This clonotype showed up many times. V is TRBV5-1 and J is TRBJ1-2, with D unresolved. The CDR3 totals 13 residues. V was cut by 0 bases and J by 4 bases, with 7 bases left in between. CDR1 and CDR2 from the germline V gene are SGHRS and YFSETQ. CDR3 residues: CASSLVNGYGYTF. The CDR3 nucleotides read TGCGCCAGCAGCTTGGTGAACGGCTATGGCTACACCTTC.

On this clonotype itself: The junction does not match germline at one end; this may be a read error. CDR3 nucleotides: TGTGCCAGCAGTGCGGGGCCAGAGAGCCGCGACCCAGAGACCCAGTATTTC. Its translation is CASSAGPESRDPETQYF. V usage is TRBV6-2 or TRBV6-3 and J usage is TRBJ2-5; tentatively, D is TRBD2 (6 bases). Germline CDR1 and CDR2: MNHEY and SVGEGT. This CDR3 has 17 amino acids.

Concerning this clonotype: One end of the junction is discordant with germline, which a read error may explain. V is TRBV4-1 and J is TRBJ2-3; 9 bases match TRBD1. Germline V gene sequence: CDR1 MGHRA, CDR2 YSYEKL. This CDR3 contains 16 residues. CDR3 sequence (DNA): TGCGCCAGCAGCCGACAGGGGGGGAGGGCCAAAGATATGCAGTATTTT. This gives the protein CASSRQGGRAKDMQYF.

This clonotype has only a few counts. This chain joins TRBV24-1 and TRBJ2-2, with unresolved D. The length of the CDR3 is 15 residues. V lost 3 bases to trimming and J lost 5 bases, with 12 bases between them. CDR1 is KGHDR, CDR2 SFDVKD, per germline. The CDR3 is CATSDPYLGTGELFF. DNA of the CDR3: TGTGCCACCAGTGATCCCTATCTGGGAACCGGGGAGCTGTTTTTT.

DNA for the CDR3: TGTGCCAGCAGCCCGGGACTAGCGGGATGGGAGACCCAGTACTTC. Protein: CASSPGLAGWETQYF. V usage is TRBV14 and J usage is TRBJ2-5; 13 nucleotides match TRBD2. CDR3 length equals 15 residues. V lost 4 bases to trimming and J lost 5 bases; unmatched junction nucleotides: 4. Germline lookup yields CDR1 SGHDN and CDR2 FVKESK.

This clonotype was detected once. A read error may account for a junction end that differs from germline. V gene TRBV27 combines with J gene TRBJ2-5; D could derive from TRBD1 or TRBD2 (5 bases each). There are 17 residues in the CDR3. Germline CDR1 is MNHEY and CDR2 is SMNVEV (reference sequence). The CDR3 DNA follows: TGTGCCAGCAGTCCGGGGCGAGTAGCTTCTGACCAAGATACGCAGTATTTC. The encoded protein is CASSPGRVASDQDTQYF.

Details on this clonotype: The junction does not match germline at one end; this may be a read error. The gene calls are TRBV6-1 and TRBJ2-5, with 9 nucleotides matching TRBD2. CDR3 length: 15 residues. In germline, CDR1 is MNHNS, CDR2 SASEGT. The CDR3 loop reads CASSEASGSPETQYF. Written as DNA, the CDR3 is TGTGCCAGCAGTGAAGCTAGCGGGAGCCCAGAGACCCAGTACTTT.

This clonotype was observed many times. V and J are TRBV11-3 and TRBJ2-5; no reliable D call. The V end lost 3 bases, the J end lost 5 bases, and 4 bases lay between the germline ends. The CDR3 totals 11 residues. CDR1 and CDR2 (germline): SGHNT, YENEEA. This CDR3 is CASSLGETQYF. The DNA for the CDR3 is TGTGCCAGCAGCTTGGGGGAGACCCAGTACTTC.

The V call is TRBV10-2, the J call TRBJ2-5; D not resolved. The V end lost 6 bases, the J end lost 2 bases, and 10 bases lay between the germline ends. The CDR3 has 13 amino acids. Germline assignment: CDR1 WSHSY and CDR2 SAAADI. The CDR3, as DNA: TGCGCCAGCAGCATACGTAGGCAAGAGACCCAGTACTTC. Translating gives CASSIRRQETQYF.

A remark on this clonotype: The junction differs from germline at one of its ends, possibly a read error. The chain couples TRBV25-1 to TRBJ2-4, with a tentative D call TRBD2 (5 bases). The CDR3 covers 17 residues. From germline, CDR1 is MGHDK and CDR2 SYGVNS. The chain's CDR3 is CASSVGLGMGAKNMQYF. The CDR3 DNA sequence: TGTGCCAGCTCGGTGGGGTTGGGTATGGGAGCCAAAAATATGCAGTACTTT.

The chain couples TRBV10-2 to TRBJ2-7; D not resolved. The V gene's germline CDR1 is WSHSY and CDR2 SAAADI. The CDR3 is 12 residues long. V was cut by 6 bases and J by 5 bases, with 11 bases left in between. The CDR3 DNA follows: TGCGCCAGCAGCTTCCGTCAGGACGAGCAGTACTTC. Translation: CASSFRQDEQYF.

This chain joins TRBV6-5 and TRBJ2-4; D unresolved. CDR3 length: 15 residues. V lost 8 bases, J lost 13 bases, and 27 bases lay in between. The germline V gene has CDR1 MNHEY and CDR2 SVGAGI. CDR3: CASGSRLVAKNTQYF. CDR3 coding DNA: TGTGCCAGCGGTTCGAGACTGGTAGCTAAAAACACGCAGTACTTC.

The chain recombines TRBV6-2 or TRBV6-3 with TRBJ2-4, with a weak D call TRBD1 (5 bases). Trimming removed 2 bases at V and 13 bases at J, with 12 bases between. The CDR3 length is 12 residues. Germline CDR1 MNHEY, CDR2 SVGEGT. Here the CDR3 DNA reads TGTGCCAGCAGTTACGAGCAAGGGGCCCAGTACTTC. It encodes CASSYEQGAQYF.

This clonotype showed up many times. The CDR3 region is CASNRGVGLGYGYTF. In DNA form, the CDR3 reads TGTGCCAGCAACCGGGGGGTGGGGCTCGGGTATGGCTACACCTTC. The V gene is TRBV6-1, the J gene TRBJ1-2; D perhaps matches TRBD1 (5 bases). The germline gives CDR1 MNHNS, CDR2 SASEGT. Trimming cost V 7 bases and J 5 bases, with 20 bases left between them. The CDR3 extends over 15 amino acids.

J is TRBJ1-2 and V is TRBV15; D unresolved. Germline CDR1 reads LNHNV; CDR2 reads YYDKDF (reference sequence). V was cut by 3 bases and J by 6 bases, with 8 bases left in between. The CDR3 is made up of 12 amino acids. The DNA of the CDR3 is TGTGCCACCAGCAGTGGCGAGGATGGCTACACCTTC. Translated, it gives CATSSGEDGYTF.

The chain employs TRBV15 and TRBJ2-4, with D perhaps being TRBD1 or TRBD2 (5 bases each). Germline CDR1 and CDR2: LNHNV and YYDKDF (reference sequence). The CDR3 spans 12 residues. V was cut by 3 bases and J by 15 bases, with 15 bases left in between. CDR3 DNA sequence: TGTGCCACCAGCAGGGACTCGGGACCCCGGTACTTC. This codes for CATSRDSGPRYF.

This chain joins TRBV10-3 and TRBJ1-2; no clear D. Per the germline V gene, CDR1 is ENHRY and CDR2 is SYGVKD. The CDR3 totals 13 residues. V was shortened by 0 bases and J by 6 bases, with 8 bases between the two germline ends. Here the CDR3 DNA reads TGTGCCATCAGTGAGTCTAATAATAATGGCTACACCTTC. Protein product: CAISESNNNGYTF.

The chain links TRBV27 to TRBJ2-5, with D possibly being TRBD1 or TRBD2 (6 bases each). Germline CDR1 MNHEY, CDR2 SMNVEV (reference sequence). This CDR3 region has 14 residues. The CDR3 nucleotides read TGTGCGGGGCTCGGGGGCCGTGACCAAGAGACCCAGTACTTC. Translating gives CAGLGGRDQETQYF.

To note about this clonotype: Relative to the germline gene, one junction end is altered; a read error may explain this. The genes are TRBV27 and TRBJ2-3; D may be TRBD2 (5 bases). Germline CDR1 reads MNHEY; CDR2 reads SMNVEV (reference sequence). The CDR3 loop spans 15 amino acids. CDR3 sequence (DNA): TGTGGCAGCAGGACGGGGTTTCAAGCCACAAATACTCAGTACTTT. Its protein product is CGSRTGFQATNTQYF.

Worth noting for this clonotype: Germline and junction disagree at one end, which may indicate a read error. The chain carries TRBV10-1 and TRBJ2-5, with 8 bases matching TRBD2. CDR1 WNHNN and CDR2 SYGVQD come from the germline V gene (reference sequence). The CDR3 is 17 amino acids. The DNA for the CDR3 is TGCGCCAGCAGTGAGGGAGCGGGGGTCAGTCACGAAGAGACCCAGTATTTC. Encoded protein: CASSEGAGVSHEETQYF.

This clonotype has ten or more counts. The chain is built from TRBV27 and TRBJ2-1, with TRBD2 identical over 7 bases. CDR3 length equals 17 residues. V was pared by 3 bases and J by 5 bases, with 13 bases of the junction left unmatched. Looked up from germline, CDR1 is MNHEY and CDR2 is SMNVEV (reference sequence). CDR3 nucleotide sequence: TGTGCCAGCAGTTTCATGCTGGGTGCGGGAGCAGACAATGAGCAGTTCTTC. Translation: CASSFMLGAGADNEQFF.

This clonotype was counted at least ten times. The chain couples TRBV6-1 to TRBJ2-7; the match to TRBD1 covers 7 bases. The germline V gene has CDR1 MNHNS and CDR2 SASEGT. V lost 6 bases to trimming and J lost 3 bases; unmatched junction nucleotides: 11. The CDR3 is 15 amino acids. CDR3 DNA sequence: TGTGCCAGCAGACCAGGGGGTCCCAAATTCTACGAGCAGTACTTC. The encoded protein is CASRPGGPKFYEQYF.

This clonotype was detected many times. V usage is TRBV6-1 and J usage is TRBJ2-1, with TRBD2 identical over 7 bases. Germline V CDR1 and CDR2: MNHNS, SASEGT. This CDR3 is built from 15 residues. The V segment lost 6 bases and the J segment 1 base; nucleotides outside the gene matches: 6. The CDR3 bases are TGTGCCAGCAGGACAGCGGGATTGTCCTACAATGAGCAGTTCTTC. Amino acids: CASRTAGLSYNEQFF.

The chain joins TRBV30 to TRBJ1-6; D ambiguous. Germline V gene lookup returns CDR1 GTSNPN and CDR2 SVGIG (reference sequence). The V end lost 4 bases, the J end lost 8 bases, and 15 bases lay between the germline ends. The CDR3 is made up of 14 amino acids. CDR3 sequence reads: CAWIDWKVDSPLHF. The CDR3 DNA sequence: TGTGCCTGGATCGACTGGAAGGTGGATTCACCCCTCCACTTT.

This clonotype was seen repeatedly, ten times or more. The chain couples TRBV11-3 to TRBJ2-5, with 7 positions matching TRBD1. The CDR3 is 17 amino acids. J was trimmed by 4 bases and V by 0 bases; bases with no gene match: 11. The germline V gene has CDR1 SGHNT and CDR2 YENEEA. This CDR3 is CASSLDIGTAVPETQYF. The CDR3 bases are TGTGCCAGCAGCTTAGATATCGGGACAGCCGTCCCAGAGACCCAGTACTTC.

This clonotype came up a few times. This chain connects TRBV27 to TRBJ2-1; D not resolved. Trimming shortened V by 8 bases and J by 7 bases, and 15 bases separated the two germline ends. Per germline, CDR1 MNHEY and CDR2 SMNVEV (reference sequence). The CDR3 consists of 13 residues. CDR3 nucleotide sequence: TGTGCCAGCGGGTGGGGTTTGGGAAATGAGCAGTTCTTC. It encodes CASGWGLGNEQFF.